This is a list of T cell receptor beta chains from one sample in a study of neurological immune-mediated disorders. TCRdb redid the calling of the 5' RACE reads with MiXCR, one entry per CDR3 protein. The sample consists of tens of thousands of distinct CDR3 sequences, about 10% of them appearing once. Sequenced material: PBMCs. The receptors shown here come from a man in his sixties in good health. Each CDR3 is given with its conserved first and last residue. D genes are given only for firm matches. Clone size is stated in some rows and not others, as once, few, many or a class when expanded.

clone size,J gene,D gene,V gene,CDR3 DNA,CDR3 protein
many,TRBJ2-4,NA,TRBV10-3,TGTGCCATCAGTGAGTTAGCCAAAAACATTCAGTACTTC,CAISELAKNIQYF
many,TRBJ2-2,NA,TRBV20-1,TGCAGTGCTAGCCGGGAAGAACTGACCGGGGAGCTGTTTTTT,CSASREELTGELFF
many,TRBJ2-3,NA,TRBV28,TGTGCGTTAGGAGGGGGGGGCACAGATACGCAGTATTTT,CALGGGGTDTQYF
many,TRBJ1-4,NA,TRBV25-1,TGTGCCAGCAGTGAGCCAGGACGGCGCGATGAAAAACTGTTTTTT,CASSEPGRRDEKLFF
many,TRBJ1-5,NA,TRBV20-1,TGCAGTGCTCCTCTTCGCGGGCCTAATCAGCCCCAGCATTTT,CSAPLRGPNQPQHF
many,TRBJ2-2,TRBD1,TRBV5-1,TGCGCCAGCAGCTTGGCGGGACAGGGCTTAAACACCGGGGAGCTGTTTTTT,CASSLAGQGLNTGELFF
NA,TRBJ1-2,NA,TRBV2,TGTGCCAGCACCGCTAAGAGGGGTCAAAACCGGGACACCTTC,CASTAKRGQNRDTF
many,TRBJ2-1,NA,TRBV4-3,TGCGCCAGCAGCCAAGGGACCGATGAGCAGTTCTTC,CASSQGTDEQFF
few,TRBJ2-5,TRBD1,TRBV29-1,TGCAGCGTTGAAGATTTCACAGGGGAAGAGACCCAGTACTTC,CSVEDFTGEETQYF
NA,TRBJ2-5,TRBD1,TRBV18,TGTGCCAGCTCACCACTTCGACAGGGGGGTAGGAAGGAGGAGACCCCGTACTTC,CASSPLRQGGRKEETPYF
many,TRBJ2-3,TRBD1,TRBV7-2,TGTGCCAGCAGCTTGGACAGGGGGGTCGATACGCAGTATTTT,CASSLDRGVDTQYF
NA,TRBJ2-3,NA,TRBV18,TGTGCCAGCTCACCACCTGGCGGGAGCACAGATACGCAGTATTTT,CASSPPGGSTDTQYF
many,TRBJ1-2,TRBD1,TRBV20-1,TGCAGTGCTAGAGATTGGCAGGGGGCGAACTATGGCTACACCTTC,CSARDWQGANYGYTF
many,TRBJ2-5,TRBD1,TRBV5-5,TGTGCCAGCAGCTTGACAGGGGAGGAGACCCAGTACTTC,CASSLTGEETQYF
NA,TRBJ1-5,TRBD1,TRBV2,TGTGCCAGCAGCGTAGGACAGGGCGCCAATCAGCCCCAGCATTTT,CASSVGQGANQPQHF
NA,TRBJ2-2,NA,TRBV2,TGTGCCAGCACTTTAAACGGGGAGCTGTTTTTT,CASTLNGELFF
many,TRBJ2-1,NA,TRBV3-1,TGTGCCAGCAGCCAAGAAGGGGGCAATGAGCAGTTCTTC,CASSQEGGNEQFF
NA,TRBJ2-7,TRBD2,TRBV15,TGTGCCACCAGCAGAAGCTTAGCGGGGGACTTGAAGCAGTACTTC,CATSRSLAGDLKQYF
many,TRBJ2-2,TRBD2,TRBV3-1,TGTGCCAGCAGCCAAAGGACTAGATCCACCGGGGAGCTGTTTTTT,CASSQRTRSTGELFF
many,TRBJ2-2,TRBD1,TRBV5-1,TGCGCCAGCCGCCCACAGGGGGCCACCGGGGAGCTGTTTTTT,CASRPQGATGELFF
many,TRBJ1-1,NA,TRBV20-1,TGCAGTGCTACCCGGCCGGGAGCAACTGAAGCTTTCTTT,CSATRPGATEAFF
many,TRBJ1-4,TRBD1,TRBV7-2,TGTGCCAGCAGCTTAGGGGGACAGGGGGTTGTGTCTAATGAAAAACTGTTTTTT,CASSLGGQGVVSNEKLFF
many,TRBJ2-1,TRBD2,TRBV3-1,TGTGCCAGCAGCCAAGAACTAGCGGCCAATGAGCAGTTCTTC,CASSQELAANEQFF
few,TRBJ1-1,NA,TRBV20-1,TGCAGTGCTAGAGATCTTAAGACAGCCCACATTGGAGCTTTCTTT,CSARDLKTAHIGAFF
many,TRBJ1-1,TRBD1,TRBV20-1,TGCAGTGCTAGAGATAAACAGGGGGCGGGTGAAGCTTTCTTT,CSARDKQGAGEAFF
many,TRBJ2-5,NA,TRBV7-2,TGTGCCAGCAGCTTAGTCCAAGAGACCCAGTACTTC,CASSLVQETQYF
NA,TRBJ1-4,NA,TRBV27,TGTGCCACCCTGGGGCGAACCTATGAAAAACTGTTTTTT,CATLGRTYEKLFF
many,TRBJ1-4,NA,TRBV5-1,TGCGCCAGCAGCCTGGGACCCCTGCGGGAAAAACTGTTTTTT,CASSLGPLREKLFF
many,TRBJ1-1,NA,TRBV6-5,TGTGCCAGCAGTTACTCGAAACAGACAACGGGGGCTTTCTTT,CASSYSKQTTGAFF
few,TRBJ2-3,TRBD2,TRBV18,TGTGCCAGCTCACCAATACCTAGCGGAAAATTTAGCACAGATACGCAGTATTTT,CASSPIPSGKFSTDTQYF
many,TRBJ1-6,NA,TRBV20-1,TGCAGTGCCGTGTCAGGAGGGGCGCGGCCCTCACCCCTCCACTTT,CSAVSGGARPSPLHF
many,TRBJ1-5,NA,TRBV29-1,TGCAGCGTCGGGGATTATAGCAATCAGCCCCAGCATTTT,CSVGDYSNQPQHF
many,TRBJ2-1,TRBD1,TRBV7-8,TGTGCCAGCAGTCTAAGTTACAGGGGGCTGTTCTTC,CASSLSYRGLFF
NA,TRBJ2-7,NA,TRBV5-5,TGTGCCAGCAGCGGGACCGGGACTGAAAAGTCCTACGAGCAGTACTTC,CASSGTGTEKSYEQYF
many,TRBJ1-3,NA,TRBV12-3/TRBV12-4,TGTGCCAGCAGTGAGCTTGCTGGAAACACCATATATTTT,CASSELAGNTIYF
many,TRBJ2-3,NA,TRBV7-9,TGTGCCAGCAGCTTAGAGACAGCAGGAGATACGCAGTATTTT,CASSLETAGDTQYF
many,TRBJ1-5,NA,TRBV20-1,TGCAGTGCTAGAGAGGACAGCCGGGGCCTTTATAGCAATCAGCCCCAGCATTTT,CSAREDSRGLYSNQPQHF
many,TRBJ2-1,TRBD1,TRBV18,TGTGCCAGCTCACGTACCGGGACAGTTACTGATGAGCAGTTCTTC,CASSRTGTVTDEQFF
many,TRBJ1-1,NA,TRBV5-6,TGTGCCAGCAGCTCTCAAACTGAAGCTTTCTTT,CASSSQTEAFF
many,TRBJ2-1,NA,TRBV29-1,TGCAGCGCCCCCCGGCCAGGCAGCTCCTACAATGAGCAGTTCTTC,CSAPRPGSSYNEQFF
many,TRBJ1-5,TRBD1,TRBV7-9,TGTGCCAGCAGCTGGGGACAGAATCAGCCCCAGCATTTT,CASSWGQNQPQHF
NA,TRBJ2-1,TRBD1,TRBV12-3/TRBV12-4,TGTGCCAGCAGTTTAGGGACAGGCGGCCACAATGAGCAGTTCTTC,CASSLGTGGHNEQFF
few,TRBJ2-1,NA,TRBV3-1,TGTGCCAGCAGCCAAGCTGGGAATGAGCAGTTCTTC,CASSQAGNEQFF
many,TRBJ2-1,NA,TRBV5-1,TGCGCCAGCAGCTCAAGGGATGAGCAGTTCTTC,CASSSRDEQFF
many,TRBJ2-5,NA,TRBV5-1,TGCGCCAGCAGCCGGTTAGGATCCTTCCAAGAGACCCAGTACTTC,CASSRLGSFQETQYF
many,TRBJ2-3,TRBD2,TRBV5-1,TGCGCCAGCAGATCCTCTGTGACTAGCGCAGGGAAGGATACGCAGTATTTT,CASRSSVTSAGKDTQYF
NA,TRBJ2-7,TRBD1,TRBV27,TGTGCCAGCAGTCCGGGACAGGCCTTCTACGAGCAGTACTTC,CASSPGQAFYEQYF
few,TRBJ1-1,TRBD1,TRBV12-3/TRBV12-4,TGTGCCAGCAGGGATACTACACAGGGGGCGATTGTGACTGAAGCTTTCTTT,CASRDTTQGAIVTEAFF
NA,TRBJ1-6,NA,TRBV9,TGTGCCAGCAGCGTCTGCAGAACCTATAATTCACCACTCCACTTT,CASSVCRTYNSPLHF
many,TRBJ2-1,NA,TRBV7-8,TGTGCCAGCAGCACGCAGGGGGGAGCGCGGAGCTCCTACAATGAGCAGTTCTTC,CASSTQGGARSSYNEQFF
many,TRBJ2-3,NA,TRBV7-2,TGTGCCAGCAGCTTAGATTGGACGCAGTATTTT,CASSLDWTQYF
many,TRBJ1-4,TRBD1,TRBV20-1,TGCAGTGTTGGGACAGGACGTGAAAAACTGTTTTTT,CSVGTGREKLFF
many,TRBJ1-1,NA,TRBV4-3,TGCGCCAGCAGTAATACCTGGGGAAAAGACAAGAACACTGAAGCTTTCTTT,CASSNTWGKDKNTEAFF
NA,TRBJ1-6,NA,TRBV10-3,TGTGCCATCAGTGGGGGGAGTGAGAATTCACCCCTCCACTTT,CAISGGSENSPLHF
many,TRBJ2-1,NA,TRBV10-2,TGCGCCAGCGGTCTGCTGGGGAGGCACAATGAGCAGTTCTTC,CASGLLGRHNEQFF
many,TRBJ2-4,TRBD1,TRBV6-2/TRBV6-3,TGTGCCAGCACCGGCGGGGACAGGCGGAACTTC,CASTGGDRRNF
many,TRBJ2-3,TRBD2,TRBV7-9,TGTGCCGGAGCGGGGGGGCGGAGCACAGATACGCAGTATTTT,CAGAGGRSTDTQYF